Following are 21 T cell receptor beta chains from one sample sequenced in a study of blood T cell repertoires in COVID-19. The repertoire was sequenced with immunoSEQ multiplex PCR; TCRdb's copy has only in-frame clones and lacks some. The table includes 150,000 to 200,000 clones, 85% to 90% detected once. The specimen sequenced was PBMCs or T cells enriched from blood (not recorded which). These receptors were taken from a woman between 45 and 65 years old who had recovered from COVID-19.

The chain carries TRBV19 and TRBJ2-1; D remains ambiguous. Between the trimmed V and J ends, which lost 1 base and 7 bases, there was a span of 14 bases. Germline CDR1 reads LNHDA; CDR2 reads SQIVND (reference sequence). CDR3 length: 15 amino acids. This CDR3 reads CASSIGGTKRNEQFF. CDR3 coding DNA: TGTGCCAGTAGTATAGGCGGAACAAAAAGGAATGAGCAGTTCTTC.

The chain carries TRBV3-1 (or the pseudogene TRBV3-2) and TRBJ2-1; 8 nucleotides line up with TRBD1. The length of the CDR3 is 15 residues. V was pared by 4 bases and J by 5 bases, with 7 bases of the junction left unmatched. Germline V lookup: CDR1 LGHDT, CDR2 YNNKEL (reference sequence). CDR3 amino acids: CASSPWTGIHNEQFF. The CDR3 DNA is TGTGCCAGCAGCCCGTGGACAGGGATCCACAATGAGCAGTTCTTC.

Worth noting for this clone: The sample has other DNA sequences that encode this CDR3 too. J is TRBJ1-1 and V is TRBV18, with D perhaps TRBD1 (5 bases). The CDR3 totals 14 residues. The V end lost 2 bases, the J end lost 1 base, and 8 bases lay between the germline ends. Germline lookup yields CDR1 KGHSH and CDR2 LQKENI. The CDR3 sequence: CASSPDRANTEAFF. The CDR3 DNA is TGTGCCAGCTCACCAGACAGAGCGAACACTGAAGCTTTCTTT. The variable domain in full, completed from reference TRBV18 and TRBJ1-1, reads NAGVMQNPRHLVRRRGQEARLRCSPMKGHSHVYWYRQLPEEGLKFMVYLQKENIIDESGMPKERFSAEFPKEGPSILRIQQVVRGDSAAYFCASSPDRANTEAFFGQGTRLTVV.

The chain couples TRBV11-2 to TRBJ2-5; tentative D call: TRBD1 (5 bases). Germline values: CDR1 SGHAT, CDR2 FQNNGV. This CDR3 spans 15 amino acids. The V and J ends lost 3 bases and 3 bases respectively, with 14 bases between them. CDR3 bases: TGTGCCAGCAGCTTGTTCGGAGACAGAAAAGAGACCCAGTACTTC. This translates into CASSLFGDRKETQYF.

V gene TRBV19 combines with J gene TRBJ2-2; D is ambiguous. The CDR3 extends over 13 amino acids. The V end was cut by 6 bases, the J end by 7 bases, with 12 bases between. The V gene's germline CDR1 is LNHDA and CDR2 SQIVND (reference sequence). DNA for the CDR3: TGTGCCAGTAGAATGGCTACGGGCGGGGAGCTGTTTTTT. It encodes CASRMATGGELFF.

The chain has TRBV24-1 and TRBJ1-5; TRBD1 matches at 11 bases. V gave up 7 bases and J gave up 0 bases; unmatched junction bases: 10. Germline assignment: CDR1 KGHDR and CDR2 SFDVKD. This CDR3 is built from 18 residues. The CDR3 DNA reads TGTGCCACCAGCCCCCGGACAGGGGGCAAGGGTAGCAATCAGCCCCAGCATTTT. It translates to CATSPRTGGKGSNQPQHF.

The rearrangement uses TRBV6-4 and TRBJ1-1, with D tentatively TRBD1 (5 bases). This CDR3 has 14 amino acids. With 0 bases removed from V and 4 bases from J, the gap between germline ends came to 9 bases. Germline CDR1 reads MRHNA; CDR2 reads SNTAGT. CDR3 region: CASSDSGEATEAFF. The CDR3 region has the DNA TGTGCCAGCAGTGACTCAGGGGAAGCCACTGAAGCTTTCTTT.

This rearrangement joins TRBV19 to TRBJ2-7; 9 bases align to TRBD1. The V gene end was trimmed by 0 bases and the J gene end by 7 bases; junction bases not matched to a gene: 7. Germline lookup yields CDR1 LNHDA and CDR2 SQIVND (reference sequence). The CDR3 is made up of 15 amino acids. CDR3 in DNA: TGTGCCAGTAGTATAGATTCGGGACAGGGCGCGGAGCAGTACTTC. Translated, it gives CASSIDSGQGAEQYF.

On this clone: The sample holds other DNA sequences that translate to the same CDR3. The chain joins TRBV5-1 to TRBJ2-3, with D perhaps matching TRBD2 (5 bases). The CDR3 is 14 residues long. Germline V gives CDR1 SGHRS, CDR2 YFSETQ. V was cut by 7 bases and J by 0 bases, with 12 bases left in between. In DNA, the CDR3 is TGCGCCAGCTCCTTAGCGACTAGCACAGATACGCAGTATTTT. It encodes CASSLATSTDTQYF.

The chain recombines TRBV3-1 (or the pseudogene TRBV3-2) with TRBJ1-2; 7 bases fit TRBD1. Germline V CDR1 and CDR2: LGHDT, YNNKEL (reference sequence). V lost 2 bases, J lost 4 bases, and 13 bases stayed unmatched. The CDR3 runs to 17 residues. The CDR3 is CASSQNPNAGTAYGYTF. Here the CDR3 DNA reads TGTGCCAGCAGCCAAAATCCAAACGCCGGGACAGCCTATGGCTACACCTTC.

This clone came up a few times. The chain carries TRBV19 and TRBJ1-1, with 7 positions matching TRBD1. J gave up 0 bases and V 3 bases, and 7 bases lay outside the gene matches. This CDR3 spans 16 amino acids. From germline, CDR1 is LNHDA and CDR2 SQIVND (reference sequence). The chain's CDR3 is CASSMKGQTMNTEAFF. As DNA, the CDR3 is TGTGCCAGTAGTATGAAGGGACAGACCATGAACACTGAAGCTTTCTTT.

The chain couples TRBV11-2 to TRBJ2-3, with 9 bases fitting TRBD2. The CDR3 is made up of 15 amino acids. Germline V gene lookup returns CDR1 SGHAT and CDR2 FQNNGV. V was pared by 4 bases and J by 6 bases, with 8 bases of the junction left unmatched. For the CDR3, the DNA is TGTGCCAGCAGCTCAGGGCGGGGGGGCAGCGATACGCAGTATTTT. This gives the protein CASSSGRGGSDTQYF.

The V call is TRBV27, the J call TRBJ2-4; tentatively, D is TRBD1 (5 bases). Germline V gives CDR1 MNHEY, CDR2 SMNVEV (reference sequence). The CDR3 sequence is 13 residues long. Trimming stripped 7 bases from V and 8 bases from J, with 15 bases between. Written as DNA, the CDR3 is TGTGCCAGCATGACAGTTCTCCGAGACATTCAGTACTTC. This encodes CASMTVLRDIQYF.

This clone has more than one count but fewer than ten. The chain carries TRBV3-1 (or the pseudogene TRBV3-2) and TRBJ2-7, with TRBD1 matching 11 bases. Trimming at V came to 4 bases and at J to 3 bases, leaving 2 bases not matched to a gene. This CDR3 has 14 residues. Per the germline V gene, CDR1 is LGHDT and CDR2 is YNNKEL (reference sequence). CDR3 DNA sequence: TGTGCCAGCAGCCTGGGACAGGGGGGCTACGAGCAGTACTTC. This gives the protein CASSLGQGGYEQYF.

The chain employs TRBV18 and TRBJ2-1; 8 nucleotides line up with TRBD1. V gave up 2 bases and J gave up 6 bases; unmatched junction bases: 9. CDR3 length: 16 amino acids. Germline V gene data show CDR1 as KGHSH and CDR2 as LQKENI. CDR3 amino acids: CASSPILTGVGNEQFF. The CDR3 bases are TGTGCCAGCTCACCAATATTGACAGGGGTAGGCAATGAGCAGTTCTTC.

The rearrangement links TRBV3-1 (or the pseudogene TRBV3-2) to TRBJ1-6; TRBD1 agrees at 7 bases. There are 15 residues in the CDR3. V shed 4 bases and J 5 bases; nucleotides not matched to a gene: 5. CDR1 is LGHDT, CDR2 YNNKEL, per germline (reference sequence). The CDR3, as DNA: TGTGCCAGCAGCCCCAACGGACAGGATAATTCACCCCTCCACTTT. Its translation is CASSPNGQDNSPLHF.

The chain uses TRBV5-5 and TRBJ1-2, with TRBD1 as a possible D gene (5 bases). The CDR3 runs 14 residues. From germline, CDR1 is SGHKS and CDR2 YYEKEE (reference sequence). With 0 bases removed from V and 7 bases from J, the gap between germline ends came to 13 bases. CDR3: CASSLDRGGVGYTF. In DNA, the CDR3 is TGTGCCAGCAGCTTGGATCGGGGGGGTGTTGGCTACACCTTC.

This clone was seen more than once but under ten times. The gene calls are TRBV6-2 or TRBV6-3 and TRBJ1-1; 7 bases are a match to TRBD1. V lost 2 bases, J lost 2 bases, and 8 bases stayed unmatched. This CDR3 is built from 16 residues. CDR1 and CDR2 from the germline V gene are MNHEY and SVGEGT. Written as DNA, the CDR3 is TGTGCCAGCAGTTACCGGACCGGGACAGTTAACACTGAAGCTTTCTTT. Its translation is CASSYRTGTVNTEAFF.

This chain links TRBV7-9 with TRBJ1-2; no definite D call. The CDR3 is 14 amino acids. Trimming pared 8 bases from V and 4 bases from J, leaving 17 bases between. CDR1 SEHNR and CDR2 FQNEAQ come from the germline V gene (reference sequence). CDR3 DNA: TGTGCCAGCGATGAATGGGCAGGAACCTATGGCTACACCTTC. It encodes CASDEWAGTYGYTF.

The gene calls are TRBV5-5 and TRBJ2-7; 10 positions match TRBD1. The CDR3 runs 13 residues. Looked up from germline, CDR1 is SGHKS and CDR2 is YYEKEE (reference sequence). The J segment lost 5 bases and the V segment lost 7 bases, leaving 6 bases of the junction unmatched. In nucleotides, the CDR3 is TGTGCCAGCGCGACAGGGGGCGGGAACGAGCAGTACTTC. Translated, it gives CASATGGGNEQYF.

Comment on this clone: Mismatch with germline at one junction end may stem from a read error. The rearrangement uses TRBV11-2 and TRBJ2-1; TRBD2 agrees at 8 bases. Germline loops: CDR1 SGHAT, CDR2 FQNNGV. CDR3 length equals 13 residues. The CDR3 nucleotides read TGTGCCAGCAGCTTAGATCAGGGACTAGACAGTCTCTTC. The encoded protein is CASSLDQGLDSLF.